This T cell receptor beta chain originates from a study of T cells in Graves' hyperthyroidism and ophthalmopathy. Study results and limitations: A median 6.5 months before onset, the model predicted ophthalmopathy. Most clonotypes expanded in the thyroid (above 0.001) were also present in blood.

Clinical symptoms, serum thyroxine and TRAb, thyroid ultrasound and orbital computed tomography were used for the diagnoses. This sample holds PBMCs from under 11 ml fresh peripheral blood. On this clonotype itself: Its cognate antigen is unknown.

Template material for amplifying TCR beta CDR3 regions consisted of RNA transcripts. The HTBI primer set served for first-round RT-PCR of the TCR CDR3. TCRdb processed the multiplex PCR reads anew with MiXCR; each CDR3 protein has one entry. Among hundreds of thousands of distinct CDR3 sequences, roughly 15% were seen once, and the ten largest hold 4% to 5.5%. This clonotype was sampled from a woman in her forties with Graves' ophthalmopathy. The specimen was blood.

The CDR3 DNA reads as TGTGCCAGCACCCGGGGGGGGGTTGATAATTCACCCCTCCACTTT. Protein product: CASTRGGVDNSPLHF. The chain carries TRBV28 and TRBJ1-6, with D tentatively TRBD1 (5 bases). The germline V and J ends were trimmed by 7 bases and 5 bases, with 15 bases remaining between them. The germline CDR1 and CDR2 sequences are MDHEN and SYDVKM. The CDR3 is 15 amino acids.